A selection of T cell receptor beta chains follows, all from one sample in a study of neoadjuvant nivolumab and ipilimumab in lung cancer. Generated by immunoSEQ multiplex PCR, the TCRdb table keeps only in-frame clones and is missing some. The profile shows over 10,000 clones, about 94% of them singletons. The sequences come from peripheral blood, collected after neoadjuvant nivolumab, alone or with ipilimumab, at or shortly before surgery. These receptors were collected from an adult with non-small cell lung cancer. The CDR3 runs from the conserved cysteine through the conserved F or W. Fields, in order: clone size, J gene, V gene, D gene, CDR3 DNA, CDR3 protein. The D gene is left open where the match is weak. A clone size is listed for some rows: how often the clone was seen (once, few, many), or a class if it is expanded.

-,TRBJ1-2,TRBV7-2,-,TGTGCCAGCAACTTTGAGGGGAGGGGGAACTATGGCTACACCTTC,CASNFEGRGNYGYTF
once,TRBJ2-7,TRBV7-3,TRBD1,TGTGCCAGCAGCTTACTAACAGGGGTCGCTGTCTACGAGCAGTACTTC,CASSLLTGVAVYEQYF
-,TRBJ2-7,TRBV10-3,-,TGTGCCATCAGCCCGGGACATCCCTCCTACGAGCAGTACTTC,CAISPGHPSYEQYF
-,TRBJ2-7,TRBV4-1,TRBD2,TGCGCCAGCAGCCAACAGCTAGCGGGAGGGCCAGGGTACGAGCAGTACTTC,CASSQQLAGGPGYEQYF
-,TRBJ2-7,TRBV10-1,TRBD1,TGCGCCAGCAGTGGAGACAGGGGGTCCTACGAGCAGTACTTC,CASSGDRGSYEQYF
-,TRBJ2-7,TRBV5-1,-,TGCGCCAGCAGCCTTCAGGGTTCCTACGAGCAGTACTTC,CASSLQGSYEQYF
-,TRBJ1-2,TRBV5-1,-,TGCGCCAGCAGCTTGTTGGACAGTAACTATGGCTACACCTTC,CASSLLDSNYGYTF
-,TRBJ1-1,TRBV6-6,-,TGTGCCAGCAGTTACGGCAGGGCGAACACTGAAGCTTTCTTT,CASSYGRANTEAFF
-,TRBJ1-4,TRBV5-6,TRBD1,TGTGCCAGCAGCTTGATAAGGGGGCGCCGAGAAAAACTGTTTTTT,CASSLIRGRREKLFF
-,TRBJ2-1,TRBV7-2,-,TGTGCCAGCAGCTTAGAACTTCCTGGCAATGAGCAGTTCTTC,CASSLELPGNEQFF
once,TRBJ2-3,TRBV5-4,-,TGTGCCAGCAGCAGCCCCACGGGGCCGTCAGATACGCAGTATTTT,CASSSPTGPSDTQYF
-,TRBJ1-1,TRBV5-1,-,TGCGCCACTCATGACGGAATTATCACTGAAGCTTTCTTT,CATHDGIITEAFF
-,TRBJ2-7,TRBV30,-,TGTGCCTGGAGTAGGGCCAGCTCCTACGAGCAGTACTTC,CAWSRASSYEQYF
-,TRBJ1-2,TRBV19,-,TGTGCCAGTATAGCAGGAACCTATGGCTACACCTTC,CASIAGTYGYTF
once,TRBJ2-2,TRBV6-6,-,TGTGCCATCGACTCAGGGTCGAGGACCGGGGAGCTGTTTTTT,CAIDSGSRTGELFF